This T cell receptor beta chain was retrieved from a study of blood T cell repertoires in COVID-19 (TCRdb year 2020). Regarding the research as a whole: Samples from collaborators originated in the United States, Italy and Spain and spanned both the acute and convalescent phases of COVID-19. Where available, HLA class I and class II types were obtained from metadata supplied by the sample provider rather than from assay-based typing. The prospective study material was composed of cDNA or gDNA derived from T cells, B-cell-depleted T cells, or PBMCs. The dataset comprised deeply sampled blood TCRbeta repertoires from subjects exposed to, actively infected with, or recovered from COVID-19. Samples came from the ongoing ImmuneRACE study (first 160 participants) plus 1,254 subjects from 6 global collaborators. Sample metadata almost always included a de-identified subject ID, COVID-19 status, age in years and sex. The repertoires were released in a freely available public database meant as a resource for research on the immune response to SARS-CoV-2.

V and J are truncated by 3 bases and 5 bases respectively, leaving an intervening sequence of 22 bases. From its cysteine to its phenylalanine, the CDR3 spans 17 amino acids. Only CDR3 DNA is held: 51 bases, read in frame from base 1. From the germline V gene (reference sequence), CDR1 is MNHEY and CDR2 is SMNVEV. Whole blood was collected in K2EDTA tubes by collaborating institutions according to the institutions' own protocols. For TCRbeta analysis, collaborator samples were shipped as frozen whole blood, as isolated PBMCs, or as DNA extracted from either sample type. Overall study results and their limits: How much clinical and demographic metadata was included differed by source and by participant, and the metadata was provided uncurated.

Regarding this clone: Its specific antigen is unknown. Qualities for individual bases were not recorded, and no much larger clone is one base off.

TCRbeta CDR3 regions were amplified from genomic DNA by means of the immunoSEQ Assay, a bias-controlled multiplex PCR. Per the original workflow: Nucleated cell counts per sample were estimated from amplification of reference gene primers within the assay. To quantify the absolute abundance of each unique TCRbeta CDR3 rearrangement, sequence reads were collapsed and filtered. Productive Simpson clonality was computed per sample as the square root of Simpson's diversity index over productive rearrangements. In TCRdb, the immuneACCESS table is reduced to in-frame sequences with V and J assigned. These tables do not hold every clone; where another copy was compared, an unresolved V gene accounts for under half, and the others remain unexplained. That table gives V, J and clone size, and the DNA gave D and trimming. Counted in this sample were around 70,000 clones; around 86% of them appeared once. Clones ranked in the top ten supply 11% of the sample.

The V and J genes are TRBV27 and TRBJ2-5; a weak D assignment points to TRBD2 (7 bases agree). The sample was peripheral blood. This receptor was taken from a woman between 18 and 30 years old with acute or convalescent COVID-19. The CDR3 region: CASSLISGGRDRETQYF. The DNA sequence is as follows: TGTGCCAGCAGTTTGATTTCGGGGGGCAGGGATCGGGAGACCCAGTACTTC.